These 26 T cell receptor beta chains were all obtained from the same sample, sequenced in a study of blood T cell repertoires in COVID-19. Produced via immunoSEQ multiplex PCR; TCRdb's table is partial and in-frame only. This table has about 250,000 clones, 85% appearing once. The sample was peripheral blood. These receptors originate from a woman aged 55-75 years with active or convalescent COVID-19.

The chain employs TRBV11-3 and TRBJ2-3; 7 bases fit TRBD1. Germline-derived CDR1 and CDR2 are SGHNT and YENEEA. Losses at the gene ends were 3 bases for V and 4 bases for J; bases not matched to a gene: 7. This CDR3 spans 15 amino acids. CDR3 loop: CASSLRQGRADTQYF. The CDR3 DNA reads TGTGCCAGCAGCTTGAGACAGGGCCGAGCAGATACGCAGTATTTT.

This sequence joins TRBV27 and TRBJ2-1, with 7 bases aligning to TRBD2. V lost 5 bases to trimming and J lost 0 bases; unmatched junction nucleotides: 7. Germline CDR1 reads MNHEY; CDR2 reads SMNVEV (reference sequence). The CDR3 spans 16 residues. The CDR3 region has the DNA TGTGCCAGCAGTCCGGAGGGACTAAGCTCCTACAATGAGCAGTTCTTC. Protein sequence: CASSPEGLSSYNEQFF.

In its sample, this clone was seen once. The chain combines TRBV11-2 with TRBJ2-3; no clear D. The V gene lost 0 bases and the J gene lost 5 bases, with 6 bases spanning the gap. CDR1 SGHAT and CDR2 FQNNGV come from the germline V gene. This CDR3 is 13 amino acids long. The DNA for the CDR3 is TGTGCCAGCAGCTTAGAGCTAGAAGATACGCAGTATTTT. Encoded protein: CASSLELEDTQYF. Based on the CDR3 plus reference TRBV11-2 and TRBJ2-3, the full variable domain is EAGVAQSPRYKIIEKRQSVAFWCNPISGHATLYWYQQILGQGPKLLIQFQNNGVVDDSQLPKDRFSAERLKGVDSTLKIQPAKLEDSAVYLCASSLELEDTQYFGPGTRLTVL.

CDR3 DNA sequence: TGTGCCTGGAGTGTCGGGGGCCAAGAGACCCAGTACTTC. Translating it yields CAWSVGGQETQYF. The rearrangement joins TRBV30 to TRBJ2-5; D is possibly TRBD2 (6 bases). The germline gives CDR1 GTSNPN, CDR2 SVGIG (reference sequence). Trimming took 0 bases from V and 1 from J, leaving 6 bases between them. The CDR3 has 13 residues.

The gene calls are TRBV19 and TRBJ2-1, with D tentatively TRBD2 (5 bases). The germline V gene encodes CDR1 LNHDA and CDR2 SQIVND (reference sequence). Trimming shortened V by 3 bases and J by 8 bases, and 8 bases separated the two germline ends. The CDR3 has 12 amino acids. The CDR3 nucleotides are TGTGCCAGTAGTATCTACGGGGATGAGCAGTTCTTC. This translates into CASSIYGDEQFF.

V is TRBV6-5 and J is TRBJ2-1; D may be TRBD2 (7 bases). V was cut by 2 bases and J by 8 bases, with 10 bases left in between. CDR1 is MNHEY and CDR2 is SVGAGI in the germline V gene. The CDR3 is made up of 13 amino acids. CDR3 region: CASSYRGAYEQFF. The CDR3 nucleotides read TGTGCCAGCAGTTACCGGGGGGCTTATGAGCAGTTCTTC.

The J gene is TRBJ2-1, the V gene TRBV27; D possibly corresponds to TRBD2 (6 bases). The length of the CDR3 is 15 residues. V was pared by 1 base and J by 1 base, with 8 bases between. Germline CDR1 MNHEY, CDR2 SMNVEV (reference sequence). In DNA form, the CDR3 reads TGTGCCAGCAGTTTATGGAGCGGGTCCTACAATGAGCAGTTCTTC. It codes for CASSLWSGSYNEQFF.

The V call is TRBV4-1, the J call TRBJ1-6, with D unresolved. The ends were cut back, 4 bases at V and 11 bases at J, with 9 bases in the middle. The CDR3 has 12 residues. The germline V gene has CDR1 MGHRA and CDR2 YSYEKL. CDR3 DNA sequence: TGCGCCAGCAGCCCAGCGCACGCACCCCTCCACTTT. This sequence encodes CASSPAHAPLHF.

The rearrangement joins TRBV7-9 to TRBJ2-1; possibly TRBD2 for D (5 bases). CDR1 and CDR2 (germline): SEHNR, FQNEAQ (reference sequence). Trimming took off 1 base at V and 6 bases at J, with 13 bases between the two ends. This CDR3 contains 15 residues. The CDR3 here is CASSLGDGESNEQFF. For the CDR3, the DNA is TGTGCCAGCAGCTTAGGAGACGGGGAATCCAATGAGCAGTTCTTC.

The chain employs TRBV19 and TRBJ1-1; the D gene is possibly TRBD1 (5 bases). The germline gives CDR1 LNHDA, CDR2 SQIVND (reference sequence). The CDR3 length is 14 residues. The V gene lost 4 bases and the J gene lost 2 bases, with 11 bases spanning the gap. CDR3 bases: TGTGCCAGTAGTAGAAACAGGCTCAACACTGAAGCTTTCTTT. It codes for CASSRNRLNTEAFF.

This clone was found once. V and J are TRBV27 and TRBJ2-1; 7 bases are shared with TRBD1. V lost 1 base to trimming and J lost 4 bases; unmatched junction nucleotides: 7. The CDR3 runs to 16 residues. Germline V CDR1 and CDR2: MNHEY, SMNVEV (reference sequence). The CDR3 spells CASSLYAGTEYNEQFF. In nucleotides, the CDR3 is TGTGCCAGCAGTTTATACGCCGGGACAGAGTACAATGAGCAGTTCTTC.

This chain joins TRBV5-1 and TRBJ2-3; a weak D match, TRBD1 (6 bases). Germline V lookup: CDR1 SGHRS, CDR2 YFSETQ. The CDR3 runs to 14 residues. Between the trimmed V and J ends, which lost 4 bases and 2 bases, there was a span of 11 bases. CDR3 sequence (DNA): TGCGCCAGCAGCACCGGACAGCACACAGATACGCAGTATTTT. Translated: CASSTGQHTDTQYF. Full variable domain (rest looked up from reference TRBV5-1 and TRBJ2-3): KAGVTQTPRYLIKTRGQQVTLSCSPISGHRSVSWYQQTPGQGLQFLFEYFSETQRNKGNFPGRFSGRQFSNSRSEMNVSTLELGDSALYLCASSTGQHTDTQYFGPGTRLTVL.

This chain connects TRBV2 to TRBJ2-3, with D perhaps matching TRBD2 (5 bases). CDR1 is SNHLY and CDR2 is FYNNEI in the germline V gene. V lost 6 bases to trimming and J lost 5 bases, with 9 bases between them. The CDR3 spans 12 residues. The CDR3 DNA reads TGTGCCAGCAGAGCGGAGGTAGATACGCAGTATTTT. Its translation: CASRAEVDTQYF.

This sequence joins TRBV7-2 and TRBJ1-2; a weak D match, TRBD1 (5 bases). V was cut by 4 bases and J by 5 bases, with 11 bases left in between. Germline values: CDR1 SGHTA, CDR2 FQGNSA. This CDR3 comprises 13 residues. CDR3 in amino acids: CASSSARTYGYTF. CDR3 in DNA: TGTGCCAGCAGCTCCGCCCGGACATATGGCTACACCTTC.

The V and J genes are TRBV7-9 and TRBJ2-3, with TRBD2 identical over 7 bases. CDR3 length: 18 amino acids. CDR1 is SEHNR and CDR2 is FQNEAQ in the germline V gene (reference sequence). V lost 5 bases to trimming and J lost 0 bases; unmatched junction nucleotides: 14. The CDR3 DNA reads TGTGCCAGCAGCCCTGTAGCGGGTCGCTCCCCTAGCACAGATACGCAGTATTTT. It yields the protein CASSPVAGRSPSTDTQYF.

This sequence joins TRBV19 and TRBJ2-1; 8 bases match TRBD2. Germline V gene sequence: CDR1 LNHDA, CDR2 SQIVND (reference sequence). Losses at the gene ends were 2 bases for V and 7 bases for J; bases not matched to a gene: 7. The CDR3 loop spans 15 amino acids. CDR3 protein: CASSIKAGEANEQFF. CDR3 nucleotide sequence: TGTGCCAGTAGTATAAAAGCGGGAGAGGCAAATGAGCAGTTCTTC.

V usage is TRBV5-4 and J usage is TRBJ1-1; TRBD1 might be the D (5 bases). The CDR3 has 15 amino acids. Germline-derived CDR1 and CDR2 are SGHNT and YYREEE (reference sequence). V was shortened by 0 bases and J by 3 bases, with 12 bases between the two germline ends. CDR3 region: CASSLARDLDTEAFF. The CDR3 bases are TGTGCCAGCAGCTTGGCCAGGGATCTTGACACTGAAGCTTTCTTT.

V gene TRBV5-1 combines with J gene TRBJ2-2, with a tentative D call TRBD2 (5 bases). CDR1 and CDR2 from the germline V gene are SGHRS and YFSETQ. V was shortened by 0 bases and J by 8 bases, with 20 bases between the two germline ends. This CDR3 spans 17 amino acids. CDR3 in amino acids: CASSLDGAAGNLGELFF. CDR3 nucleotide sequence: TGCGCCAGCAGCTTGGATGGCGCAGCCGGGAACCTGGGGGAGCTGTTTTTT.

Written as DNA, the CDR3 is TGTGCCAGCGGAAAACCAGGGGGCCGCCCCACAGATACGCAGTATTTT. Translation gives CASGKPGGRPTDTQYF. The chain uses TRBV27 and TRBJ2-3, with 8 positions matching TRBD1. CDR1 is MNHEY, CDR2 SMNVEV, per germline (reference sequence). CDR3 length: 16 residues. V shed 8 bases, J shed 2 bases, and the junction held 12 bases outside the gene matches.

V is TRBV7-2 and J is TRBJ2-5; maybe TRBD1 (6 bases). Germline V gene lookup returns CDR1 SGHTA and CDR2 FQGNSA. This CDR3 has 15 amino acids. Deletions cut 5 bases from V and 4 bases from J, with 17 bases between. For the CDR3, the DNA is TGTGCCAGCAGCAGGGACACCTTTAGGGGAGAGACCCAGTACTTC. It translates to CASSRDTFRGETQYF.

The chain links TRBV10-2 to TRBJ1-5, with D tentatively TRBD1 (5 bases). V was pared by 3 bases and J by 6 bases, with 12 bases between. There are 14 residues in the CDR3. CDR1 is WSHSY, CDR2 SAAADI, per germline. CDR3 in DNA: TGCGCCAGCAGTGAAAAAGGGGTGAGTCAGCCCCAGCATTTT. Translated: CASSEKGVSQPQHF.

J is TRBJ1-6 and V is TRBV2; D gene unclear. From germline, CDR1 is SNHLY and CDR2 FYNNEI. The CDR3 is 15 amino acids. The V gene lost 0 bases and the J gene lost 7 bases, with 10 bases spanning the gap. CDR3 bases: TGTGCCAGCAGTGAAGCGCAGGCAGAGAATTCACCCCTCCACTTT. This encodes CASSEAQAENSPLHF.

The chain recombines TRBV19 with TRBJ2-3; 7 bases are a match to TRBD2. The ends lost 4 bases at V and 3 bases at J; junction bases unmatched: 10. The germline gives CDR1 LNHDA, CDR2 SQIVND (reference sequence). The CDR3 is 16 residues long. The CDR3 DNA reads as TGTGCCAGTAGTACCTTAGCGGGTCAAAGAACAGATACGCAGTATTTT. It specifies CASSTLAGQRTDTQYF.

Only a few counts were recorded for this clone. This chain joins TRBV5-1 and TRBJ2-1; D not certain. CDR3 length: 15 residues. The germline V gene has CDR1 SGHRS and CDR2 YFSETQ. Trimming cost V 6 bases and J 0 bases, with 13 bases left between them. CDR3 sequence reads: CASTINTGSYNEQFF. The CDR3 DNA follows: TGCGCCAGCACGATAAACACGGGCTCCTACAATGAGCAGTTCTTC.

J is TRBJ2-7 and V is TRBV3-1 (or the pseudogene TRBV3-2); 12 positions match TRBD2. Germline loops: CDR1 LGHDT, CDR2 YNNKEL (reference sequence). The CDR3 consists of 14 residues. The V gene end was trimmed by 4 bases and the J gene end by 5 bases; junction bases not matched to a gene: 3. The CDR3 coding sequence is TGTGCCAGCAGCCCGACTAGCGGGGGCCACGAGCAGTACGTC. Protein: CASSPTSGGHEQYV.

The CDR3: CASRESSGNTIYF. DNA of the CDR3: TGTGCCAGCAGGGAGAGCTCTGGAAACACCATATATTTT. The chain has TRBV28 and TRBJ1-3; D is unresolved. The germline gives CDR1 MDHEN, CDR2 SYDVKM. Between the trimmed V and J ends, which lost 6 bases and 0 bases, there was a span of 6 bases. The CDR3 loop spans 13 amino acids.